This T cell receptor beta chain was sequenced for a study of early T cells in non-severe SARS-CoV-2 infection. Whole-study context: Unsorted whole blood bulk RNA was sequenced, with unpaired chains.

This clonotype was observed at least ten times. As yet, its antigen is unknown. Looked up from germline, CDR1 is SGHNT and CDR2 is YYREEE (reference sequence). Trimming removed 2 bases from V and 2 bases from J, with 12 bases in between. The CDR3 totals 15 residues. Study-wide results and caveats: Anti-spike CD8 responses were favored by VDJdb matching, which missed private and CD4 specificities.

Individual cDNA molecules carried attached unique molecular identifiers. Via MiXCR, TCRdb re-called the 5' RACE reads, giving one row per CDR3 protein. The data hold about 54,000 distinct CDR3 sequences, with 7.7% observed a single time. The sequenced sample was whole blood, obtained at baseline. The sequence was collected from an adult who was a healthcare worker with PCR-confirmed SARS-CoV-2 infection or an uninfected control (not recorded which). This rearrangement joins TRBV5-4 to TRBJ2-3; no clear D gene. CDR3 bases: TGTGCCAGCAGCTTATCGGGCCCTAACACAGATACGCAGTATTTT. Its protein is CASSLSGPNTDTQYF.